These 20 T cell receptor beta chains were all obtained from the same sample, sequenced in a study of shared clonotypes between healthy human individuals. This table comes from immunoSEQ multiplex PCR, and its TCRdb copy is limited to in-frame clones, with some not included. Of hundreds of thousands of clones listed, about 96% are singletons. Input material: naive CD4+ T cells sorted from blood. The subset: CD45RA+ positively selected. The receptors were gathered from a woman in her twenties or thirties in good health.

The chain has TRBV15 and TRBJ2-7, with a possible D match to TRBD2 (6 bases). This CDR3 spans 15 amino acids. Germline V gene data show CDR1 as LNHNV and CDR2 as YYDKDF (reference sequence). V gave up 1 base and J gave up 7 bases, with 17 bases separating them. The CDR3 sequence: CATSRGRTAREEQYF. DNA for the CDR3: TGTGCCACCAGCAGAGGACGGACGGCCCGGGAGGAGCAGTACTTC.

V and J are TRBV6-1 and TRBJ2-7; D possibly corresponds to TRBD2 (6 bases). Deletions cut 6 bases from V and 3 bases from J, with 12 bases between. Germline lookup yields CDR1 MNHNS and CDR2 SASEGT. This CDR3 contains 13 residues. Written as DNA, the CDR3 is TGTGCCAGCAGCCGGGGACTGAACTACGAGCAGTACTTC. It specifies CASSRGLNYEQYF.

The rearrangement uses TRBV11-2 and TRBJ2-5, with D tentatively TRBD1 (5 bases). The J call may be in error: the DNA end matches TRBJ2-7 better. CDR1 is SGHAT, CDR2 FQNNGV, per germline. The CDR3 contains 13 residues. The CDR3 sequence is CASSSDRFYEQYF. The CDR3 DNA is TGTGCCAGCAGCTCAGACAGATTCTACGAGCAGTACTTC.

J is TRBJ2-3 and V is TRBV9; the D gene is possibly TRBD1 (5 bases). This CDR3 comprises 14 residues. From germline, CDR1 is SGDLS and CDR2 YYNGEE. V gave up 0 bases and J gave up 4 bases, with 9 bases separating them. CDR3 in amino acids: CASSVVGAPDTQYF. In DNA form, the CDR3 reads TGTGCCAGCAGCGTAGTTGGGGCCCCAGATACGCAGTATTTT. Drawing the rest from reference TRBV9 and TRBJ2-3, the complete variable domain is DSGVTQTPKHLITATGQRVTLRCSPRSGDLSVYWYQQSLDQGLQFLIQYYNGEERAKGNILERFSAQQFPDLHSELNLSSLELGDSALYFCASSVVGAPDTQYFGPGTRLTVL.

The chain links TRBV19 to TRBJ1-5; D is possibly TRBD1 (5 bases). Trimming took 2 bases from V and 3 from J, leaving 11 bases between them. The CDR3 sequence is 15 residues long. Germline V lookup: CDR1 LNHDA, CDR2 SQIVND (reference sequence). CDR3 nucleotides: TGTGCCAGTAGTATAAAGACAGCTTACAATCAGCCCCAGCATTTT. Translated, it gives CASSIKTAYNQPQHF.

This chain joins TRBV29-1 and TRBJ1-6; no clear D gene. The ends were cut back, 4 bases at V and 8 bases at J, with 12 bases in the middle. This CDR3 has 13 amino acids. The germline CDR1 and CDR2 sequences are SQVTM and ANQGSEA. The CDR3: CSVVDLRDSPLHF. CDR3 coding DNA: TGCAGCGTTGTGGACCTTAGGGATTCACCCCTCCACTTT.

The genes are TRBV10-3 and TRBJ1-2; D ambiguous. The CDR3 covers 11 residues. V was cut by 6 bases and J by 7 bases, with 9 bases left in between. Germline lookup yields CDR1 ENHRY and CDR2 SYGVKD. This CDR3 is CAISDTGGYTF. CDR3 nucleotide sequence: TGTGCCATCAGCGACACTGGTGGCTACACCTTC.

CDR3 in amino acids: CATSPTLAGINEQFF. CDR3 nucleotides: TGTGCCACCAGCCCCACGCTAGCGGGTATCAATGAGCAGTTCTTC. The V gene is TRBV15, the J gene TRBJ2-1; 8 nucleotides align to TRBD2. Trimming took 5 bases from V and 6 from J; bases not matched to a gene: 9. The germline V gene has CDR1 LNHNV and CDR2 YYDKDF (reference sequence). This CDR3 has 15 residues.

The chain combines TRBV28 with TRBJ2-7; TRBD2 matches 11 bases. This CDR3 has 15 residues. J lost 5 bases, V lost 5 bases, and 8 bases had no gene match. Germline values: CDR1 MDHEN, CDR2 SYDVKM. The CDR3 protein is CASSNSGRAVDEQYF. The CDR3 coding sequence is TGTGCCAGCAGTAATAGCGGGAGGGCAGTGGACGAGCAGTACTTC.

The gene calls are TRBV5-4 and TRBJ2-2; D is perhaps TRBD2 (6 bases). The CDR3 contains 18 residues. Trimming left V 4 bases short and J 6 bases short, with 25 bases between. Germline loops: CDR1 SGHNT, CDR2 YYREEE (reference sequence). The CDR3 DNA sequence: TGTGCCAGCAGCCCCGGCGGGGCAGGCTATGCTGGAGCCGGGGAGCTGTTTTTT. It codes for CASSPGGAGYAGAGELFF.

This chain joins TRBV29-1 and TRBJ1-1; D call uncertain. The CDR3 extends over 12 amino acids. Between the trimmed V and J ends, which lost 7 bases and 6 bases, there was a span of 15 bases. Per the germline V gene, CDR1 is SQVTM and CDR2 is ANQGSEA. The CDR3 loop is CSGSPGRAEAFF. The DNA for the CDR3 is TGCAGCGGCTCTCCGGGCCGGGCTGAAGCTTTCTTT.

This rearrangement joins TRBV28 to TRBJ1-2; the D is unclear. The CDR3 has 13 residues. Germline V gives CDR1 MDHEN, CDR2 SYDVKM. V was shortened by 4 bases and J by 6 bases, with 12 bases between the two germline ends. DNA for the CDR3: TGTGCCAGCAGTTCGGGTCGGACCGATGGCTACACCTTC. As protein: CASSSGRTDGYTF.

The chain uses TRBV19 and TRBJ1-3; TRBD1 agrees at 8 bases. Germline loops: CDR1 LNHDA, CDR2 SQIVND (reference sequence). The CDR3 runs 15 residues. V trimming: 7 bases; J trimming: 1 base; junction bases outside the gene matches: 6. The chain's CDR3 is CASTPRTGSGNTIYF. The CDR3 nucleotides are TGTGCCAGTACCCCCAGGACAGGGTCTGGAAACACCATATATTTT.

The chain has TRBV4-2 and TRBJ2-1, with TRBD2 as a possible D gene (6 bases). Per the germline V gene, CDR1 is LGHNA and CDR2 is YNFKEQ. The CDR3 has 16 residues. V lost 3 bases, J lost 0 bases, and 12 bases lay in between. CDR3 bases: TGTGCCAGCAGCCAGGGACTCTCTAGCTCCTACAATGAGCAGTTCTTC. Protein product: CASSQGLSSSYNEQFF.

This clone was detected a few times. DNA of the CDR3: TGTGCCAGCAGTGACACGGGGCATGAAAAACTGTTTTTT. It yields the protein CASSDTGHEKLFF. The chain carries TRBV2 and TRBJ1-4; possibly TRBD1 for D (5 bases). Germline-derived CDR1 and CDR2 are SNHLY and FYNNEI. V lost 3 bases, J lost 6 bases, and 8 bases lay in between. The CDR3 consists of 13 residues.

V is TRBV28 and J is TRBJ2-3, with 7 bases aligning to TRBD2. CDR3 length: 15 residues. The V gene end was trimmed by 1 base and the J gene end by 6 bases; junction bases not matched to a gene: 7. Germline V gives CDR1 MDHEN, CDR2 SYDVKM. The CDR3 here is CASSLSAGAPDTQYF. Written as DNA, the CDR3 is TGTGCCAGCAGTTTATCGGCGGGAGCGCCGGATACGCAGTATTTT. Full variable domain (outside the CDR3, taken from reference TRBV28 and TRBJ2-3): DVKVTQSSRYLVKRTGEKVFLECVQDMDHENMFWYRQDPGLGLRLIYFSYDVKMKEKGDIPEGYSVSREKKERFSLILESASTNQTSMYLCASSLSAGAPDTQYFGPGTRLTVL.

CDR3 sequence (DNA): TGTGCCAGCACCCCACCCTTCGGGACTGAAGCTTTCTTT. Its protein is CASTPPFGTEAFF. The chain uses TRBV27 and TRBJ1-1, with no clear D. Germline CDR1 is MNHEY and CDR2 is SMNVEV (reference sequence). This CDR3 comprises 13 residues. With 7 bases removed from V and 5 bases from J, the gap between germline ends came to 14 bases.

This sequence joins TRBV2 and TRBJ2-7; weak D call: TRBD2 (7 bases). Deletions cut 2 bases from V and 8 bases from J, with 22 bases between. Looked up from germline, CDR1 is SNHLY and CDR2 is FYNNEI. The length of the CDR3 is 16 residues. CDR3 sequence: CASSELLHREGAKQYF. The CDR3, as DNA: TGTGCCAGCAGTGAACTGCTGCACAGGGAGGGAGCTAAGCAGTACTTC.

This clone came up once. This rearrangement joins TRBV7-3 to TRBJ2-6; maybe TRBD2 (7 bases). V lost 5 bases and J lost 3, with 17 bases in between. This CDR3 has 17 residues. In germline, CDR1 is SGHTA, CDR2 FQGTGA. As DNA, the CDR3 is TGTGCCAGCAGCCGTCAGGGAGGGGGTGTTGGGGCCAACGTCCTGACTTTC. Protein product: CASSRQGGGVGANVLTF. The full variable domain, in which reference TRBV7-3 and TRBJ2-6 provide the parts outside the CDR3, is GAGVSQTPSNKVTEKGKYVELRCDPISGHTALYWYRQSLGQGPEFLIYFQGTGAADDSGLPNDRFFAVRPEGSVSTLKIQRTERGDSAVYLCASSRQGGGVGANVLTFGAGSRLTVL.

V usage is TRBV27 and J usage is TRBJ2-7, with D perhaps matching TRBD1 (6 bases). Trimming removed 6 bases from V and 0 bases from J, with 15 bases in between. Germline V gene sequence: CDR1 MNHEY, CDR2 SMNVEV (reference sequence). This CDR3 spans 15 amino acids. Written as DNA, the CDR3 is TGTGCCAGCAGAGAAACAGGGTTTGGCTCCTACGAGCAGTACTTC. Protein sequence: CASRETGFGSYEQYF.